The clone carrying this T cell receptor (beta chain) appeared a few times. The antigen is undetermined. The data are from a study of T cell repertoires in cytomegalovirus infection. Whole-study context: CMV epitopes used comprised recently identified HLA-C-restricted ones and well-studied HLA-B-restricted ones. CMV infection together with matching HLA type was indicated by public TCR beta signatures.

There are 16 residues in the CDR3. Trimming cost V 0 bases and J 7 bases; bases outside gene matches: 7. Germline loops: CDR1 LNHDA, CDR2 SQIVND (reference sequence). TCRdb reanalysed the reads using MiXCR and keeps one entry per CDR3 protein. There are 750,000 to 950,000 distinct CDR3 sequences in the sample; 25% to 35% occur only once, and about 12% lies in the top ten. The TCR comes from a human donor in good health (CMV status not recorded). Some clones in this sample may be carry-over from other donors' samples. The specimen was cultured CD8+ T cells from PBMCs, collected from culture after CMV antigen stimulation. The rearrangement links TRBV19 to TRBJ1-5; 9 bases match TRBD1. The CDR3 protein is CASSIEDRGHEQPQHF. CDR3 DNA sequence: TGTGCCAGTAGTATAGAGGACAGGGGACATGAACAGCCCCAGCATTTT.